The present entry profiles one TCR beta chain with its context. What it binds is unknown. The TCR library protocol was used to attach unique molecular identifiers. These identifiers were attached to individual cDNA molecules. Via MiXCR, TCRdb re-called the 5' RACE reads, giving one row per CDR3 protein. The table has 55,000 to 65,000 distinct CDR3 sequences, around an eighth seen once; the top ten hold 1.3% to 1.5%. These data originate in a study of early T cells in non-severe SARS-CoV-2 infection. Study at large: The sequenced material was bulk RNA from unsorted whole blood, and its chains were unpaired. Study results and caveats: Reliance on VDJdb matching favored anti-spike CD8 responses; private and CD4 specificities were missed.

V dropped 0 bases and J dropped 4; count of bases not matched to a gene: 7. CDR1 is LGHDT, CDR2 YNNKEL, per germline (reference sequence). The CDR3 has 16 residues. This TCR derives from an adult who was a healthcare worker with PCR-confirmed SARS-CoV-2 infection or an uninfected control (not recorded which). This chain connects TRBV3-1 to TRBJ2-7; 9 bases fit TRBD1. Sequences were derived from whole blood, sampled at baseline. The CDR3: CASSQEAGTGRYEQYF. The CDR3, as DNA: TGTGCCAGCAGCCAAGAGGCCGGGACAGGGCGGTACGAGCAGTACTTC.